This T cell receptor beta chain was captured by sequencing in a study of shared clonotypes between healthy human individuals. Study-level points and caveats: Generally, naive subsets came out with larger estimated richness than memory subsets. Around 5.3% of naive CD4 clonotypes were shared across a few donors.

The germline gives CDR1 MNHNY, CDR2 SVGAGI (reference sequence). This CDR3 is built from 12 residues. Trimming took off 8 bases at V and 10 bases at J, with 15 bases between the two ends. The method was immunoSEQ multiplex PCR; TCRdb's version includes in-frame clones alone and lacks a portion of them. The data contain 650,000 to 800,000 clones, just over 90% of them singletons. About this clone: Its matching antigen is unknown.

Selected positively for CCR7 and CD45RO-negative, naive CD8 cells excluded terminally differentiated effector memory CD45RA+ cells. Sequencing used naive CD8+ T cells sorted from blood. The sequence derives from a man between 25 and 39 years old in good health. This rearrangement joins TRBV6-6 to TRBJ2-1, with TRBD2 as a possible D gene (6 bases). CDR3 residues: CASDSGVREQFF. CDR3 nucleotide sequence: TGTGCCAGCGACTCGGGGGTCCGCGAGCAGTTCTTC.